A single T cell receptor beta chain is shown here with its context. The CDR3 spans 17 residues. The V gene's germline CDR1 is LNHDA and CDR2 SQIVND (reference sequence). The V and J ends lost 10 bases and 0 bases, in that order; junction bases with no gene match: 10. Produced via immunoSEQ multiplex PCR; TCRdb's table is partial and in-frame only. The table has roughly 130,000 clones, 80% to 90% seen once. The data are from a study of blood T cell repertoires in COVID-19. Study details: Italy, Spain and the United States were the sources of the convalescent and acute COVID-19 samples. T cells, B-cell-depleted T cells, or PBMCs provided the cDNA or gDNA that served as material.

This TCR derives from a woman aged 60-75 years with acute or convalescent COVID-19. This chain uses TRBV19 with TRBJ2-6, with 9 positions matching TRBD1. Sequencing was carried out using peripheral blood. CDR3 DNA sequence: TGTGCCACCTCCCCCGGGACAGGGTTCTCTGGGGCCAACGTCCTGACTTTC. Translated: CATSPGTGFSGANVLTF.